This TCR beta chain comes out of a study of blood T cells in healthy people across ages. The overall study: Template switching caught about one barcoded beta molecule for each two T cells.

V shed 1 base and J 7 bases; nucleotides not matched to a gene: 13. CDR3 length: 17 amino acids. Germline V gene sequence: CDR1 DFQATT, CDR2 SNEGSKA (reference sequence). Findings and caveats of the study: More naive CD4+ cells and higher diversity marked long-lived donors relative to aged donors. Per million T cells, TCR beta diversity dropped roughly linearly as age increased.

The individuals who served as donors were healthy Caucasians living in Russia, aged roughly 6 to 95. Through a sample-barcoded 5' primer and a J-beta primer mix, a second PCR was run for about 6 to 11 cycles. Using its own MiXCR run on the 5' RACE reads, TCRdb lists one record per CDR3 protein. The table records 890,000 or so distinct CDR3 sequences, roughly 60% of them present only once. Remarks on this clonotype: The target antigen is unknown.

This TCR was recovered from a man aged 25-45 years in good health. This rearrangement joins TRBV20-1 to TRBJ2-1, with 10 bases fitting TRBD2. The specimen was blood. CDR3 sequence (DNA): TGCAGTGCTAGAGGAAGCGGGGGGGCAAATTTCCTTAATGAGCAGTTCTTC. It translates to CSARGSGGANFLNEQFF.